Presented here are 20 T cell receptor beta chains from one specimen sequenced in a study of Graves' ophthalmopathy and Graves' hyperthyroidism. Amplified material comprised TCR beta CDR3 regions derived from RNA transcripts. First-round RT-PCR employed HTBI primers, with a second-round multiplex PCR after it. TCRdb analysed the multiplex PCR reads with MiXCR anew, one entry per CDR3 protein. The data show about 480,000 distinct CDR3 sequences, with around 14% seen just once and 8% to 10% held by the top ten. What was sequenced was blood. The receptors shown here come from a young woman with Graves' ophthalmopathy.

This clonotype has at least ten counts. The CDR3 bases are TGTGCCAGCAGTGACTACCCGGGAGGGCGAGAGACCCAGTACTTC. As protein: CASSDYPGGRETQYF. V and J are TRBV2 and TRBJ2-5; TRBD2 matches at 8 bases. This CDR3 is 15 amino acids long. The trim removed 3 bases at V and 4 bases at J, leaving 7 bases unmatched. Germline assignment: CDR1 SNHLY and CDR2 FYNNEI.

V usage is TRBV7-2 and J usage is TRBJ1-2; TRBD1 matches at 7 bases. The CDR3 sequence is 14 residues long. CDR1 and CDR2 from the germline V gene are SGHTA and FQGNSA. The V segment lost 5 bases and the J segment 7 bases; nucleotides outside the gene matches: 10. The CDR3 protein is CASSRDRAGSGYTF. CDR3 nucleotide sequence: TGTGCCAGCAGCCGAGACAGGGCGGGGAGTGGCTACACCTTC.

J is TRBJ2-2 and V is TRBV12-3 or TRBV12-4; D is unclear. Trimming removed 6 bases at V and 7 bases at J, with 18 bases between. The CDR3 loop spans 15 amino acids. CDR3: CASRPPAVGGGELFF. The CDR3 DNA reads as TGTGCCAGCAGACCCCCCGCGGTGGGCGGCGGGGAGCTGTTTTTT.

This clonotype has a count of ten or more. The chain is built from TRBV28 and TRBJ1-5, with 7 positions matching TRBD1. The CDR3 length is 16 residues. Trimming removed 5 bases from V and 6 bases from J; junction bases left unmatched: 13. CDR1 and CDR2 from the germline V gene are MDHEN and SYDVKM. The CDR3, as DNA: TGTGCCAGCAGTCCGCAATTGGGACAGAGCGGTCAGCCCCAGCATTTT. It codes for CASSPQLGQSGQPQHF.

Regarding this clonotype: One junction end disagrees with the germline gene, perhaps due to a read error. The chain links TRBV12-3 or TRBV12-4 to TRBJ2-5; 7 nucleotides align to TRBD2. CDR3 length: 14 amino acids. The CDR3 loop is CASRLAGLQETQYF. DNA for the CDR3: TGTGCCAGCAGATTAGCGGGCCTCCAAGAGACCCAGTACTTC.

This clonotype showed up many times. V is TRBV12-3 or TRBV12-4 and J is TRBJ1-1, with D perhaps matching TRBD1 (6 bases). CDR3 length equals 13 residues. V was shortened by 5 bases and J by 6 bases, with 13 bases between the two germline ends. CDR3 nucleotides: TGTGCCAGCAGTACAGGACAGTGGGCTGAAGCTTTCTTT. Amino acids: CASSTGQWAEAFF.

The CDR3 reads CATGQGDSPLHF. In DNA, the CDR3 is TGTGCCACGGGACAGGGGGATTCACCCCTCCACTTT. This chain joins TRBV6-1 and TRBJ1-6; 11 bases are a match to TRBD1. J lost 8 bases, V lost 10 bases, and 1 base had no gene match. The CDR3 runs to 12 residues. CDR1 MNHNS and CDR2 SASEGT come from the germline V gene.

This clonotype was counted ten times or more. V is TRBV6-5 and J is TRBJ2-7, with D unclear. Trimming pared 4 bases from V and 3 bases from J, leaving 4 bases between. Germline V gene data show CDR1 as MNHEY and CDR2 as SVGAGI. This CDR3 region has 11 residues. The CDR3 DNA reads TGTGCCAGCAGTTCCGACTACGAGCAGTACTTC. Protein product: CASSSDYEQYF.

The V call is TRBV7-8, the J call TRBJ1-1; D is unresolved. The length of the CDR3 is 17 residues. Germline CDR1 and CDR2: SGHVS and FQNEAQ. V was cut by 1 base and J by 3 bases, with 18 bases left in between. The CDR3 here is CASSLVFHGQEDTEAFF. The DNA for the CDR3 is TGTGCCAGCAGCTTAGTTTTCCATGGCCAGGAAGACACTGAAGCTTTCTTT.

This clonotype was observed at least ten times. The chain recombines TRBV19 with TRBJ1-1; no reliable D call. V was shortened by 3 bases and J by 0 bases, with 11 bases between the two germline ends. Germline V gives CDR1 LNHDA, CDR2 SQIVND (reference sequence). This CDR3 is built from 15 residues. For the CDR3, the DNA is TGTGCCAGTAGTATTATTGGGATTATGAACACTGAAGCTTTCTTT. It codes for CASSIIGIMNTEAFF.

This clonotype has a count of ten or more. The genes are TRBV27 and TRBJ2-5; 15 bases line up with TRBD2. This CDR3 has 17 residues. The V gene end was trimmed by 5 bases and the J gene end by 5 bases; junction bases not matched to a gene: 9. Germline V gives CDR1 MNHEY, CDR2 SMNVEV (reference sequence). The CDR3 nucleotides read TGTGCCAGCAGTCCCGGACTAGCGGGAGGGCCGCGGGAGACCCAGTACTTC. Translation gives CASSPGLAGGPRETQYF.

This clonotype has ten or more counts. CDR3 bases: TGCAGTGCTAGAGGGGGGGCAGTCTCAAATCAGCCCCAGCATTTT. Its protein product is CSARGGAVSNQPQHF. The chain has TRBV20-1 and TRBJ1-5; D possibly corresponds to TRBD1 (6 bases). Germline V gene sequence: CDR1 DFQATT, CDR2 SNEGSKA (reference sequence). Trimming left V 1 base short and J 4 bases short, with 14 bases between. The CDR3 totals 15 residues.

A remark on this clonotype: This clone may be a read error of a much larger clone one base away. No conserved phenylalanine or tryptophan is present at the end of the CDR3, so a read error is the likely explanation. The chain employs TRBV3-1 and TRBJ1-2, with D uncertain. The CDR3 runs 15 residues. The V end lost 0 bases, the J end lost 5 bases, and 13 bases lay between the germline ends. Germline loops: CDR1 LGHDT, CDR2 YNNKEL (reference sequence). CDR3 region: CASSQERGRVYGYTY. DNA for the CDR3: TGTGCCAGCAGCCAAGAGAGAGGAAGGGTATATGGCTACACCTAC.

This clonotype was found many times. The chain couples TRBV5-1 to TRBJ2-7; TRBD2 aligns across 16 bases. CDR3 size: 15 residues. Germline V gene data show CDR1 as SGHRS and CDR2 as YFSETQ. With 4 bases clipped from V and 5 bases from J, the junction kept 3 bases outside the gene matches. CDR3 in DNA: TGCGCCAGCAGCGGGACTAGCGGGAGGGCCCACGAGCAGTACTTC. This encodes CASSGTSGRAHEQYF.

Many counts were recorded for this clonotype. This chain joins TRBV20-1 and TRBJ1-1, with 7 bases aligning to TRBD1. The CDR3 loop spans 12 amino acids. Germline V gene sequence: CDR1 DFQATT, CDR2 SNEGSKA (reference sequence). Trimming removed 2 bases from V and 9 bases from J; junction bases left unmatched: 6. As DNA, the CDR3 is TGCAGTGCTAGACAGGGGGAGTTGAAAGCTTTCTTT. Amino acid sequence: CSARQGELKAFF.

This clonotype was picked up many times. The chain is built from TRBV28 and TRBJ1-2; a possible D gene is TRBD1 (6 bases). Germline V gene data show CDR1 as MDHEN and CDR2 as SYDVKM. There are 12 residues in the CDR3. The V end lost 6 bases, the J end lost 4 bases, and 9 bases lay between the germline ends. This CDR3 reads CASRAGVYGYTF. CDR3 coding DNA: TGTGCCAGCAGGGCAGGGGTCTATGGCTACACCTTC.

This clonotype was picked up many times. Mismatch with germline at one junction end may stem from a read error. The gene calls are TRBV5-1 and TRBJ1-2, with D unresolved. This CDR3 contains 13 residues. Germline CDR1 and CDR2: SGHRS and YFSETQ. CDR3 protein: CASSLDGNYDYTF. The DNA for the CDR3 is TGCGCCAGCAGCTTGGACGGGAACTATGACTACACCTTC.

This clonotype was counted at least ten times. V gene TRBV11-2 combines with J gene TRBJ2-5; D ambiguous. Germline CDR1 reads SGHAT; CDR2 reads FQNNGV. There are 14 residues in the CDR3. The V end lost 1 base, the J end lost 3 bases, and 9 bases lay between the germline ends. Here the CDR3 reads CASSLVSLEETQYF. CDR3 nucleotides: TGTGCCAGCAGCTTAGTGTCCCTAGAAGAGACCCAGTACTTC.

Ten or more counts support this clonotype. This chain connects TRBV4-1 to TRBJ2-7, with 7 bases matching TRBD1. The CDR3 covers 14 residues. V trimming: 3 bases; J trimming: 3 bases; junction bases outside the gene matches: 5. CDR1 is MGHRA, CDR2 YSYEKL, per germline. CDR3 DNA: TGCGCCAGCAGCCAGAGAGGGACAGACTACGAGCAGTACTTC. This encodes CASSQRGTDYEQYF.

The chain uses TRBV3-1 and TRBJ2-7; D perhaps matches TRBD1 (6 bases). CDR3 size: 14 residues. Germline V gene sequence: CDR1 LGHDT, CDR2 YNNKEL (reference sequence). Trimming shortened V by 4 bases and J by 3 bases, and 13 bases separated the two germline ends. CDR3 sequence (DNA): TGTGCCAGCAGCCGTAGGACAGAACTCTACGAGCAGTACTTC. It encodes CASSRRTELYEQYF.